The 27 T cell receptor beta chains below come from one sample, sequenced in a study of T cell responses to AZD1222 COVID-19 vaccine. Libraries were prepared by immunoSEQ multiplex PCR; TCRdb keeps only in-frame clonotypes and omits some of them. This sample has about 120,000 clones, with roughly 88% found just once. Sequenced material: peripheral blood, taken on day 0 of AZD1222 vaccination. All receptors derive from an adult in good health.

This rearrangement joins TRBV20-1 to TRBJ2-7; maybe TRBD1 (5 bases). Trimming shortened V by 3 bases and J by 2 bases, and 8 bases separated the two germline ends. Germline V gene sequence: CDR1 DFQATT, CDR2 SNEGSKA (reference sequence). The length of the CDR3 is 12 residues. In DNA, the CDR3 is TGCAGTGCTAGTGGACAACCCTACGAGCAGTACTTC. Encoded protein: CSASGQPYEQYF.

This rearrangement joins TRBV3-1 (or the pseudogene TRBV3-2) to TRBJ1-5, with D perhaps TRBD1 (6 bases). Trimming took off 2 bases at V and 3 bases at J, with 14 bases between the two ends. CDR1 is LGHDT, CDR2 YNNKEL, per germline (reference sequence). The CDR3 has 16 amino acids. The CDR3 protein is CASSQWGGADNQPQHF. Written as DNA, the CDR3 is TGTGCCAGCAGCCAATGGGGGGGGGCAGACAATCAGCCCCAGCATTTT.

The CDR3 DNA reads as TGCGCCAGCAGCTTGGCCGGGGCTAGCGACCTAAATGAGCAGTTCTTC. Amino acids: CASSLAGASDLNEQFF. J is TRBJ2-1 and V is TRBV5-1; tentative D call: TRBD2 (6 bases). The CDR3 is 16 residues long. Trimming removed 0 bases from V and 7 bases from J, with 17 bases in between. Germline loops: CDR1 SGHRS, CDR2 YFSETQ.

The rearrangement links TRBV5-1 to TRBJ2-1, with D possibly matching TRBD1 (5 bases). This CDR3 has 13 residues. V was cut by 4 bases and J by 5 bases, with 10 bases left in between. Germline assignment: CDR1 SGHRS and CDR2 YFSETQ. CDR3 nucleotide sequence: TGCGCCAGCAGCGTAACAGGAAACAATGAGCAGTTCTTC. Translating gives CASSVTGNNEQFF.

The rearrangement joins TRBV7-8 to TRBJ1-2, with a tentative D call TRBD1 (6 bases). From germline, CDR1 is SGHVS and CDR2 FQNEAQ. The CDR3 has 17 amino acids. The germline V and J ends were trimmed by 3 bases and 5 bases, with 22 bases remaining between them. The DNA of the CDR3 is TGTGCCAGCAGCTTGAACATAAACACAGTAGGGGGTTATGGCTACACCTTC. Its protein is CASSLNINTVGGYGYTF. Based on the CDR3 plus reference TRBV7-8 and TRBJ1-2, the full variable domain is GAGVSQSPRYKVAKRGQDVALRCDPISGHVSLFWYQQALGQGPEFLTYFQNEAQLDKSGLPSDRFFAERPEGSVSTLKIQRTQQEDSAVYLCASSLNINTVGGYGYTFGSGTRLTVV.

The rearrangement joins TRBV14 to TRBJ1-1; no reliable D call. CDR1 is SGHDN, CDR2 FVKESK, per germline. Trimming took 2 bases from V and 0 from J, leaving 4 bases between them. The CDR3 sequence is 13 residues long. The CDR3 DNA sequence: TGTGCCAGCAGCCAAACGATGAACACTGAAGCTTTCTTT. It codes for CASSQTMNTEAFF.

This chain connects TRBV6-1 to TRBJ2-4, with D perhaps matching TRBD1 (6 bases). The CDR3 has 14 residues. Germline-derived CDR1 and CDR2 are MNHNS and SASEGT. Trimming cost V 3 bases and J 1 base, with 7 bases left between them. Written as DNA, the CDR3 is TGTGCCAGCAGTGAGAGGGGGGCCAAAAACATTCAGTACTTC. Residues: CASSERGAKNIQYF.

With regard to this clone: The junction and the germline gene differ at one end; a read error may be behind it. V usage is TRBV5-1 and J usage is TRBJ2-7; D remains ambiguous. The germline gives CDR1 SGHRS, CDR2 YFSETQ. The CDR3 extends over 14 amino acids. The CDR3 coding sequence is TGCGCCAGCAGCTTGAACTATGGCTCCTTCGAGCAGTACTTC. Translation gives CASSLNYGSFEQYF.

This CDR3 is CASKLTGMKPQHF. CDR3 coding DNA: TGTGCCAGCAAGTTAACAGGGATGAAGCCCCAGCATTTT. This rearrangement joins TRBV6-5 to TRBJ1-5; perhaps TRBD1 as D (6 bases). V lost 7 bases, J lost 8 bases, and 15 bases lay in between. This CDR3 is 13 amino acids long. Germline loops: CDR1 MNHEY, CDR2 SVGAGI.

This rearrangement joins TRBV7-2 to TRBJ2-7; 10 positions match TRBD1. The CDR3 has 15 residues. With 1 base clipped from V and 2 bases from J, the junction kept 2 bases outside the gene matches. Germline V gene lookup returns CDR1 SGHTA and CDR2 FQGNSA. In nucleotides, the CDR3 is TGTGCCAGCAGCTTAGGGACAGGGGGTCCCTACGAGCAGTACTTC. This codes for CASSLGTGGPYEQYF. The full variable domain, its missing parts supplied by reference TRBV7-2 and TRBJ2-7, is GAGVSQSPSNKVTEKGKDVELRCDPISGHTALYWYRQSLGQGLEFLIYFQGNSAPDKSGLPSDRFSAERTGGSVSTLTIQRTQQEDSAVYLCASSLGTGGPYEQYFGPGTRLTVT.

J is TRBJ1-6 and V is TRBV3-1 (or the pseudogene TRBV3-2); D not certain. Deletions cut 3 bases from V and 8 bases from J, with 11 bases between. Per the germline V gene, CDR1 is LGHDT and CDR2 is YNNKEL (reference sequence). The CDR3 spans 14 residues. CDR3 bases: TGTGCCAGCAGCCATTTGTCGTCGGATTCACCCCTCCACTTT. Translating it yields CASSHLSSDSPLHF.

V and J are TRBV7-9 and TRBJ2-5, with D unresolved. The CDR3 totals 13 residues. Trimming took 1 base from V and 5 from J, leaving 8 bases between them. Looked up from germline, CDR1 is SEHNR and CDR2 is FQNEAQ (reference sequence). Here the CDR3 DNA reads TGTGCCAGCAGCTTAGGCTTTAAGGAGACCCAGTACTTC. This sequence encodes CASSLGFKETQYF.

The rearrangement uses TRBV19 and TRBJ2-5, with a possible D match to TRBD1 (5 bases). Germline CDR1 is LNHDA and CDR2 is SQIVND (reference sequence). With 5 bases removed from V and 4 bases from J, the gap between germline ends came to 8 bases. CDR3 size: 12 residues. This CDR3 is CASSRQGETQYF. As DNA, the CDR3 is TGTGCCAGTAGTCGGCAGGGAGAGACCCAGTACTTC.

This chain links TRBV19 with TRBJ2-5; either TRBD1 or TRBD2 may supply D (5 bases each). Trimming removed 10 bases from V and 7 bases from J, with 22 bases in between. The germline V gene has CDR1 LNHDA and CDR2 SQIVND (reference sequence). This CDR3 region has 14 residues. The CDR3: CAINGGQGLRTQYF. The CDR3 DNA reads TGTGCCATCAACGGCGGGCAGGGTTTAAGGACCCAGTACTTC. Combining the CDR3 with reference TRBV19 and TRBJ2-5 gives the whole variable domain DGGITQSPKYLFRKEGQNVTLSCEQNLNHDAMYWYRQDPGQGLRLIYYSQIVNDFQKGDIAEGYSVSREKKESFPLTVTSAQKNPTAFYLCAINGGQGLRTQYFGPGTRLLVL.

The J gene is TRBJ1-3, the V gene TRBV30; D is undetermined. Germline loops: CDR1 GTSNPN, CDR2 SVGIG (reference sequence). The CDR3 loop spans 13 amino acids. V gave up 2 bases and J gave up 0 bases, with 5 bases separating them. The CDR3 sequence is CAWSLSSGNTIYF. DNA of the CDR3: TGTGCCTGGAGTCTCAGCTCTGGAAACACCATATATTTT.

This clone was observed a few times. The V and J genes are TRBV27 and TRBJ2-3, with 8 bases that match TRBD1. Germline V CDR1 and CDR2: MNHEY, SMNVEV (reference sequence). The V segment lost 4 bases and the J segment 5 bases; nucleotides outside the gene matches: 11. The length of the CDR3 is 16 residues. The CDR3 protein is CASSSLRRQGKDTQYF. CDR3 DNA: TGTGCCAGCAGTTCCCTTCGTCGACAGGGGAAAGATACGCAGTATTTT.

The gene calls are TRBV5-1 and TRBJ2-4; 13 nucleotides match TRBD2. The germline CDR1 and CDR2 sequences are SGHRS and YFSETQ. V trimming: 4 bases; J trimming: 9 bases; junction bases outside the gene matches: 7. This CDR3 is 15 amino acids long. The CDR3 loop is CASSLGTSGEVIQYF. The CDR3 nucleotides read TGCGCCAGCAGCCTGGGGACTAGCGGGGAAGTCATTCAGTACTTC. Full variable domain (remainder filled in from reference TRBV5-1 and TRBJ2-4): KAGVTQTPRYLIKTRGQQVTLSCSPISGHRSVSWYQQTPGQGLQFLFEYFSETQRNKGNFPGRFSGRQFSNSRSEMNVSTLELGDSALYLCASSLGTSGEVIQYFGAGTRLSVL.

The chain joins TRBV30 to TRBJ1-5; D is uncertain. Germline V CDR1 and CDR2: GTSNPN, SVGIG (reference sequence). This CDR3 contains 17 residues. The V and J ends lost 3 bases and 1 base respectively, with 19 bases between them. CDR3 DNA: TGTGCCTGGAGAGCCCGGACTCCCCCGACGAGCAATCAGCCCCAGCATTTT. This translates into CAWRARTPPTSNQPQHF.

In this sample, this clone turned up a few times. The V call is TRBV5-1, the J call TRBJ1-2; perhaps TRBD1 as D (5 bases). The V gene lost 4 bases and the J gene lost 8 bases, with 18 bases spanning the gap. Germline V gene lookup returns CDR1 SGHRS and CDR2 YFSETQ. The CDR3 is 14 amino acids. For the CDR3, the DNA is TGCGCCAGCAGCGGGAGGGACGACCTCCGCGGCTACACCTTC. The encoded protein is CASSGRDDLRGYTF. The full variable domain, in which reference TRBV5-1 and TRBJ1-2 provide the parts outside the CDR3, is KAGVTQTPRYLIKTRGQQVTLSCSPISGHRSVSWYQQTPGQGLQFLFEYFSETQRNKGNFPGRFSGRQFSNSRSEMNVSTLELGDSALYLCASSGRDDLRGYTFGSGTRLTVV.

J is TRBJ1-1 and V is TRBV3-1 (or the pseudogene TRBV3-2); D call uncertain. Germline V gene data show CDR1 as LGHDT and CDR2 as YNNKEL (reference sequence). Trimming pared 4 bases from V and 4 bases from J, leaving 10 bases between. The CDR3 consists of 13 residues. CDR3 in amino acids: CASSPRLGTEAFF. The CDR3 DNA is TGTGCCAGCAGCCCGAGACTAGGCACTGAAGCTTTCTTT.

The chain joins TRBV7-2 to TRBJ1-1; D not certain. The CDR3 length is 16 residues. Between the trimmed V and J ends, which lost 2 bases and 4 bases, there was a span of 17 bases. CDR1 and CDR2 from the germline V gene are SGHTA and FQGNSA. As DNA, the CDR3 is TGTGCCAGCAGCTTACGTCCCGCAGGACTCGGCACTGAAGCTTTCTTT. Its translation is CASSLRPAGLGTEAFF. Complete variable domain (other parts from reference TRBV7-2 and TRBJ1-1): GAGVSQSPSNKVTEKGKDVELRCDPISGHTALYWYRQSLGQGLEFLIYFQGNSAPDKSGLPSDRFSAERTGGSVSTLTIQRTQQEDSAVYLCASSLRPAGLGTEAFFGQGTRLTVV.

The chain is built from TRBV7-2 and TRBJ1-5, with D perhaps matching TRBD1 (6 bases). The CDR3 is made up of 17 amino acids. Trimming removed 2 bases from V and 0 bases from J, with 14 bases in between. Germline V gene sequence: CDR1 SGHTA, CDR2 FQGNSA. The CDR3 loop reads CASSLKGGQYSNQPQHF. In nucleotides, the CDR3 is TGTGCCAGCAGCTTAAAAGGTGGACAGTATAGCAATCAGCCCCAGCATTTT.

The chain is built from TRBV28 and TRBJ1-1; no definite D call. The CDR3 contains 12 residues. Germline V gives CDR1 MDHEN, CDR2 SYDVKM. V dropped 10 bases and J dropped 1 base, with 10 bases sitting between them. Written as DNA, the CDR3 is TGTGCCACAAAGGTGGGGAACACTGAAGCTTTCTTT. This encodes CATKVGNTEAFF.

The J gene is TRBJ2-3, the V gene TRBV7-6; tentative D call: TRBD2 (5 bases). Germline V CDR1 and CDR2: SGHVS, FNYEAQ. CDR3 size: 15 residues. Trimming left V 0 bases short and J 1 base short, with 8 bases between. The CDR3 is CASSLAGSGTDTQYF. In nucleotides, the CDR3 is TGTGCCAGCAGCTTAGCGGGGAGTGGCACAGATACGCAGTATTTT.

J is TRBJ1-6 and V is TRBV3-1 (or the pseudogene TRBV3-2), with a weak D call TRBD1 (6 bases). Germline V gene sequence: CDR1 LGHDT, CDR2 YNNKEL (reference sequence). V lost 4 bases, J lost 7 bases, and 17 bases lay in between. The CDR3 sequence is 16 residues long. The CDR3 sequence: CASSRLGGSKNSPLHF. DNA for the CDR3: TGTGCCAGCAGCCGCCTCGGGGGCAGCAAGAATTCACCCCTCCACTTT.

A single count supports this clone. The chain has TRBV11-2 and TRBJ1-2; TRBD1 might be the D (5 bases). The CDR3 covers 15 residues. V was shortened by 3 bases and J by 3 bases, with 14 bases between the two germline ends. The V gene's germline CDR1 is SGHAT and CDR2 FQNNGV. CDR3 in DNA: TGTGCCAGCAGCTTCCGCAGGGTCTCAGACTATGGCTACACCTTC. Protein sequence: CASSFRRVSDYGYTF.

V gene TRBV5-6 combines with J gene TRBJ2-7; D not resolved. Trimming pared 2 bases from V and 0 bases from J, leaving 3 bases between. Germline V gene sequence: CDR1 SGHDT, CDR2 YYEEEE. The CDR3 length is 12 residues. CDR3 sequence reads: CASSFRSYEQYF. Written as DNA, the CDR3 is TGTGCCAGCAGCTTTCGCTCCTACGAGCAGTACTTC.